What follows describes a single TCR beta chain. Assay used: immunoSEQ multiplex PCR; TCRdb lists only in-frame clones, some missing. The sample carries roughly 100,000 clones, about four fifths recorded once. This specimen belongs to a study of control samples from healthy donors and cancer patients. CDR1 is SGHKS, CDR2 YYEKEE, per germline (reference sequence). V was pared by 5 bases and J by 7 bases, with 12 bases between. This CDR3 spans 13 amino acids. The specimen was blood. This TCR came from a woman between 50 and 59 years old in good health. The J gene is TRBJ1-4, the V gene TRBV5-5, with a weak D call TRBD1 (6 bases). CDR3 in amino acids: CASRHRDGEKLFF. Written as DNA, the CDR3 is TGTGCCAGCAGACACAGGGACGGTGAAAAACTGTTTTTT.